The 28 T cell receptor beta chains below come from one sample, sequenced in a study of radiation and T cells in renal cell carcinoma. The time point is: blood 4 weeks post-SBRT, at nephrectomy. Treatment of the sample: 15 Gy SBRT to primary tumor, nephrectomy 4 weeks later. TCRdb's copy holds only in-frame clones and misses some; the assay was immunoSEQ multiplex PCR. The profile shows 65,000 or so clones, 60% to 85% of them singletons. The sample here was blood, taken from a patient whose treatment included radiotherapy and nephrectomy. All receptors derive from a man aged 60 to 75 with renal cell carcinoma.

This chain uses TRBV6-5 with TRBJ1-4; TRBD1 is a possible D gene (6 bases). V dropped 6 bases and J dropped 3 bases, with 14 bases sitting between them. Germline assignment: CDR1 MNHEY and CDR2 SVGAGI. This CDR3 is built from 15 residues. The CDR3 spells CASSHRRGSNEKLFF. The CDR3 DNA sequence: TGTGCCAGCAGCCACCGCAGGGGTTCTAATGAAAAACTGTTTTTT.

This rearrangement joins TRBV19 to TRBJ2-2, with 10 bases matching TRBD1. Unmatched junction bases numbered 9, after V lost 6 bases and J lost 5 bases. The CDR3 loop spans 16 amino acids. The germline V gene encodes CDR1 LNHDA and CDR2 SQIVND (reference sequence). CDR3 in amino acids: CASRFRDRGLTGELFF. CDR3 bases: TGTGCCAGTAGATTCCGGGACAGGGGTTTGACCGGGGAGCTGTTTTTT.

This chain links TRBV5-1 with TRBJ1-1; the match to TRBD1 covers 8 bases. The germline V gene encodes CDR1 SGHRS and CDR2 YFSETQ. V trimming: 0 bases; J trimming: 6 bases; junction bases outside the gene matches: 4. The CDR3 length is 14 residues. CDR3 region: CASSLGDRGAEAFF. The CDR3 nucleotides are TGCGCCAGCAGCTTGGGCGACAGGGGCGCTGAAGCTTTCTTT.

J is TRBJ2-2 and V is TRBV30; D is undetermined. Trimming shortened V by 3 bases and J by 3 bases, and 14 bases separated the two germline ends. The germline CDR1 and CDR2 sequences are GTSNPN and SVGIG (reference sequence). The CDR3 is 15 residues long. This CDR3 is CAWSWPHQDTGELFF. CDR3 bases: TGTGCCTGGAGCTGGCCACATCAGGACACCGGGGAGCTGTTTTTT.

The chain couples TRBV7-9 to TRBJ1-2; the D is unclear. V was clipped by 4 bases and J by 6 bases, with 12 bases between them. Germline V gene lookup returns CDR1 SEHNR and CDR2 FQNEAQ (reference sequence). CDR3 length: 13 amino acids. This CDR3 reads CASSSRVVNGYTF. The CDR3 DNA is TGTGCCAGCAGCTCCCGGGTAGTGAATGGCTACACCTTC. The full variable domain, with the rest looked up from reference TRBV7-9 and TRBJ1-2, is DTGVSQNPRHKITKRGQNVTFRCDPISEHNRLYWYRQTLGQGPEFLTYFQNEAQLEKSRLLSDRFSAERPKGSFSTLEIQRTEQGDSAMYLCASSSRVVNGYTFGSGTRLTVV.

The J gene is TRBJ1-1, the V gene TRBV11-3, with 7 bases matching TRBD1. V gave up 1 base and J gave up 4 bases; unmatched junction bases: 3. Germline V gene data show CDR1 as SGHNT and CDR2 as YENEEA. The CDR3 is made up of 14 amino acids. In nucleotides, the CDR3 is TGTGCCAGCAGCTTAGGGAACAGGGGCACTGAAGCTTTCTTT. The encoded protein is CASSLGNRGTEAFF.

This clone has a single count. CDR3 coding DNA: TGTGCCAGCAGCTTAGGGGGCAGGGGACGGGAGACCCAGTACTTC. Encoded protein: CASSLGGRGRETQYF. V is TRBV7-2 and J is TRBJ2-5, with a weak D call TRBD1 (6 bases). The CDR3 spans 15 residues. Per germline, CDR1 SGHTA and CDR2 FQGNSA. With 1 base removed from V and 5 bases from J, the gap between germline ends came to 14 bases.

V gene TRBV6-6 combines with J gene TRBJ1-6; 7 bases map to TRBD1. CDR1 MNHNY and CDR2 SVGAGI come from the germline V gene (reference sequence). With 6 bases clipped from V and 10 bases from J, the junction kept 15 bases outside the gene matches. This CDR3 region has 16 residues. The CDR3 reads CASSWGDSLTRSPLHF. In DNA form, the CDR3 reads TGTGCCAGCAGCTGGGGGGACAGTCTAACGCGATCACCCCTCCACTTT.

The chain combines TRBV5-1 with TRBJ2-6; 8 positions match TRBD1. There are 18 residues in the CDR3. CDR1 is SGHRS, CDR2 YFSETQ, per germline. Trimming at V came to 4 bases and at J to 4 bases, leaving 13 bases not matched to a gene. The CDR3 loop reads CASSLLQTGGRGANVLTF. DNA of the CDR3: TGCGCCAGCAGCCTCCTACAAACAGGGGGGAGAGGGGCCAACGTCCTGACTTTC.

This chain joins TRBV10-2 and TRBJ2-1, with D unresolved. Trimming stripped 6 bases from V and 8 bases from J, with 8 bases between. This CDR3 region has 11 residues. From germline, CDR1 is WSHSY and CDR2 SAAADI. CDR3 protein: CASSPTDEQFF. The CDR3 DNA sequence: TGCGCCAGCAGCCCGACCGATGAGCAGTTCTTC.

The rearrangement uses TRBV7-9 and TRBJ2-6; 9 nucleotides agree with TRBD1. Germline lookup yields CDR1 SEHNR and CDR2 FQNEAQ (reference sequence). This CDR3 has 16 amino acids. V lost 7 bases, J lost 2 bases, and 6 bases stayed unmatched. CDR3 region: CASNLGTGTGANVLTF. Here the CDR3 DNA reads TGTGCCAGCAACCTTGGGACAGGGACTGGGGCCAACGTCCTGACTTTC.

The chain employs TRBV29-1 and TRBJ1-2; D is uncertain. CDR3 length equals 14 residues. Germline values: CDR1 SQVTM, CDR2 ANQGSEA. The ends were cut back, 7 bases at V and 2 bases at J, with 17 bases in the middle. The CDR3 DNA sequence: TGCAGCGCTGACATGCCGGCGGGAAACTATGGCTACACCTTC. Translating gives CSADMPAGNYGYTF.

The chain links TRBV29-1 to TRBJ1-1, with TRBD1 as a possible D gene (5 bases). Germline-derived CDR1 and CDR2 are SQVTM and ANQGSEA. The CDR3 totals 17 residues. V lost 7 bases to trimming and J lost 1 base, with 25 bases between them. CDR3: CSARGSQSGGGNTEAFF. CDR3 sequence (DNA): TGCAGCGCGCGCGGAAGTCAATCTGGTGGGGGGAACACTGAAGCTTTCTTT.

The chain recombines TRBV6-1 with TRBJ2-7, with D perhaps TRBD1 (6 bases). Germline V gene data show CDR1 as MNHNS and CDR2 as SASEGT. CDR3 length equals 15 residues. V gave up 4 bases and J gave up 4 bases, with 17 bases separating them. The CDR3 region is CASSASARTVYEQYV. The CDR3 nucleotides read TGTGCCAGCAGTGCGAGTGCCAGGACAGTGTACGAGCAGTACGTC.

The rearrangement joins TRBV30 to TRBJ1-4, with D unclear. Per germline, CDR1 GTSNPN and CDR2 SVGIG (reference sequence). The CDR3 contains 12 residues. The V end was cut by 4 bases, the J end by 7 bases, with 10 bases between. CDR3 loop: CAWNSLGEKLFF. The CDR3 DNA follows: TGTGCCTGGAACTCGTTAGGTGAAAAACTGTTTTTT.

The chain couples TRBV5-8 to TRBJ2-7, with TRBD2 matching 9 bases. This CDR3 contains 16 residues. Germline V gene sequence: CDR1 SGHTS, CDR2 YDEGEE. After removal of 4 bases from V and 7 bases from J, the junction contained 15 bases not matched to a gene. CDR3 sequence (DNA): TGTGCCAGCAGCCCTGTTTTGGCGGGAGGGCCGGAAGAGCAGTACGTC. It codes for CASSPVLAGGPEEQYV.

The V gene is TRBV30, the J gene TRBJ1-6; TRBD1 aligns across 8 bases. CDR1 and CDR2 from the germline V gene are GTSNPN and SVGIG (reference sequence). The CDR3 has 15 amino acids. V was pared by 1 base and J by 8 bases, with 7 bases of the junction left unmatched. The CDR3 loop is CAWSAIGQGHSPLHF. The CDR3 coding sequence is TGTGCCTGGAGTGCCATTGGACAGGGCCATTCACCCCTCCACTTT.

The rearrangement uses TRBV18 and TRBJ1-4, with 7 bases lining up with TRBD1. From germline, CDR1 is KGHSH and CDR2 LQKENI. The junction had 4 bases not matched to a gene; V was cut back by 4 bases and J by 5 bases. This CDR3 spans 14 amino acids. The CDR3, as DNA: TGTGCCAGCTCACAGACAGGGATGAATGAAAAACTGTTTTTT. Its translation: CASSQTGMNEKLFF.

The chain uses TRBV7-6 and TRBJ2-1; D gene uncertain. Trimming shortened V by 5 bases and J by 8 bases, and 13 bases separated the two germline ends. Per the germline V gene, CDR1 is SGHVS and CDR2 is FNYEAQ. This CDR3 region has 13 residues. The CDR3 nucleotides are TGTGCCAGCAGCCCAACCCTCTGGGATGAGCAGTTCTTC. Its translation: CASSPTLWDEQFF.

This clone was counted a single time. The genes are TRBV30 and TRBJ1-1; unclear D gene. This CDR3 is 16 amino acids long. The germline CDR1 and CDR2 sequences are GTSNPN and SVGIG (reference sequence). Trimming pared 0 bases from V and 1 base from J, leaving 15 bases between. The CDR3 here is CAWSVPRTSANTEAFF. CDR3 DNA: TGTGCCTGGAGTGTCCCACGGACCTCTGCGAACACTGAAGCTTTCTTT.

The chain has TRBV5-1 and TRBJ2-3; D unclear. There are 12 residues in the CDR3. V lost 5 bases and J 6 bases, leaving 10 bases between the germline ends. Germline loops: CDR1 SGHRS, CDR2 YFSETQ. The CDR3 DNA follows: TGCGCCAGCAGTATTCAAGGTGATACGCAGTATTTT. Its translation is CASSIQGDTQYF.

The V call is TRBV7-8, the J call TRBJ2-5; the D gene is possibly TRBD1 (7 bases). The end of the DNA is better explained by TRBJ2-7, so the J call may be wrong. Germline CDR1 SGHVS, CDR2 FQNEAQ. The CDR3 runs 14 residues. The DNA of the CDR3 is TGTGCCAGCTCAGGGGACCAGGGGGGCCTCGAGCAGTACTTC. Its protein is CASSGDQGGLEQYF.

The chain is built from TRBV5-1 and TRBJ1-4; 7 bases line up with TRBD1. CDR1 and CDR2 from the germline V gene are SGHRS and YFSETQ. The CDR3 has 18 residues. Trimming removed 4 bases from V and 14 bases from J; junction bases left unmatched: 26. The CDR3 nucleotides are TGCGCCAGCAGCAGACGGAACTTCCTGGACAGGCTCCCTTTGAAGCTGTTTTTT. Translation gives CASSRRNFLDRLPLKLFF. The full variable domain, in which reference TRBV5-1 and TRBJ1-4 provide the parts outside the CDR3, is KAGVTQTPRYLIKTRGQQVTLSCSPISGHRSVSWYQQTPGQGLQFLFEYFSETQRNKGNFPGRFSGRQFSNSRSEMNVSTLELGDSALYLCASSRRNFLDRLPLKLFFGSGTQLSVL.

The J gene is TRBJ1-2, the V gene TRBV19, with TRBD1 as a possible D gene (6 bases). The CDR3 sequence is 15 residues long. Germline lookup yields CDR1 LNHDA and CDR2 SQIVND (reference sequence). The ends were cut back, 1 base at V and 6 bases at J, with 15 bases in the middle. CDR3 nucleotide sequence: TGTGCCAGTAGTATAGCTCGGGGGGCGAGGGATGGCTACACCTTC. Its translation is CASSIARGARDGYTF.

The chain employs TRBV9 and TRBJ2-7; TRBD2 is a possible D gene (6 bases). The V gene lost 1 base and the J gene lost 2 bases, with 19 bases spanning the gap. The CDR3 consists of 17 residues. Germline V gene sequence: CDR1 SGDLS, CDR2 YYNGEE. CDR3 loop: CASSVSVGRRATYEQYF. The CDR3 DNA sequence: TGTGCCAGCAGCGTATCTGTGGGGAGGCGGGCTACCTACGAGCAGTACTTC.

This clone was seen only a few times. The rearrangement uses TRBV9 and TRBJ2-1; 10 bases fit TRBD2. The J segment lost 6 bases and the V segment lost 4 bases, leaving 4 bases of the junction unmatched. This CDR3 spans 14 amino acids. The germline gives CDR1 SGDLS, CDR2 YYNGEE. DNA for the CDR3: TGTGCCAGCAGCCGGGCTAGCGGGAGCAATGAGCAGTTCTTC. This encodes CASSRASGSNEQFF.

The chain employs TRBV6-6 and TRBJ1-2; 7 nucleotides line up with TRBD1. Per germline, CDR1 MNHNY and CDR2 SVGAGI (reference sequence). V shed 6 bases, J shed 4 bases, and the junction held 2 bases outside the gene matches. The CDR3 is 12 residues long. The CDR3: CASSWDSYGYTF. CDR3 nucleotides: TGTGCCAGCAGCTGGGACAGCTATGGCTACACCTTC.

This clone was detected a few times. This chain joins TRBV7-9 and TRBJ1-2; D may be TRBD1 (6 bases). V was clipped by 4 bases and J by 1 base, with 13 bases between them. The CDR3 runs to 15 residues. Germline CDR1 SEHNR, CDR2 FQNEAQ (reference sequence). CDR3 bases: TGTGCCAGCAGCTCAACAGGGTACTATAACTATGGCTACACCTTC. As protein: CASSSTGYYNYGYTF.